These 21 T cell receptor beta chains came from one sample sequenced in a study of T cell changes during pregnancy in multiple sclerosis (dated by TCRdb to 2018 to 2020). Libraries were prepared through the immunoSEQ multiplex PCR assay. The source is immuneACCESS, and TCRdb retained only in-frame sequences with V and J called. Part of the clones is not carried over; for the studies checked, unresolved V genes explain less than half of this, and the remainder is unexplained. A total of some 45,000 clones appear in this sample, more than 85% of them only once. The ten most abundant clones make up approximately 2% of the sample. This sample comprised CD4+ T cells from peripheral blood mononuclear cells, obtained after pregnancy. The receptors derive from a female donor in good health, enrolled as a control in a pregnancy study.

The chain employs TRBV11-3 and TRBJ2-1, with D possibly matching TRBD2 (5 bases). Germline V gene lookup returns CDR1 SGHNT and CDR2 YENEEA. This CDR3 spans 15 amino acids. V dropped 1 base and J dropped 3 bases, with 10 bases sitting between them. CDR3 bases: TGTGCCAGCAGCTTAGCGGGGTCGTTCTACAATGAGCAGTTCTTC. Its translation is CASSLAGSFYNEQFF.

CDR3 in amino acids: CAWNLAATRTGELFF. As DNA, the CDR3 is TGTGCCTGGAATCTGGCGGCTACTCGGACCGGGGAGCTGTTTTTT. The rearrangement links TRBV30 to TRBJ2-2; D not certain. Germline loops: CDR1 GTSNPN, CDR2 SVGIG (reference sequence). The V gene lost 4 bases and the J gene lost 5 bases, with 17 bases spanning the gap. The length of the CDR3 is 15 residues. Looking up the rest from reference TRBV30 and TRBJ2-2 gives the full variable domain: SQTIHQWPATLVQPVGSPLSLECTVEGTSNPNLYWYRQAAGRGLQLLFYSVGIGQISSEVPQNLSASRPQDRQFILSSKKLLLSDSGFYLCAWNLAATRTGELFFGEGSRLTVL.

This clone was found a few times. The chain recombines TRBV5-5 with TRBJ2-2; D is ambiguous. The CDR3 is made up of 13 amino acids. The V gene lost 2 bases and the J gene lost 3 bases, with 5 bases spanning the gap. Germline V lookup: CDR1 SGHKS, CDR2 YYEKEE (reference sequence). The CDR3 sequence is CASSFSDTGELFF. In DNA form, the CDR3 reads TGTGCCAGCAGCTTTTCCGACACCGGGGAGCTGTTTTTT.

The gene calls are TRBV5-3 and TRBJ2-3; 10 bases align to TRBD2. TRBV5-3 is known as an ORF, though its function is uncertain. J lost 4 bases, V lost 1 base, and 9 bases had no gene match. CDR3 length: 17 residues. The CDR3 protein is CARSLLPGLAIADTQYF. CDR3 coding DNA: TGTGCCAGAAGCTTGCTCCCGGGACTAGCGATCGCAGATACGCAGTATTTT.

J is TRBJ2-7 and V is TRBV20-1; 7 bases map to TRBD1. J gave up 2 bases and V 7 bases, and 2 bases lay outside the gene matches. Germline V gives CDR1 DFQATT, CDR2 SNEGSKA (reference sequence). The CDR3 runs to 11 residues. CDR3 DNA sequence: TGCAGTGTCGGACAGGCCTACGAGCAGTACTTC. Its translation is CSVGQAYEQYF.

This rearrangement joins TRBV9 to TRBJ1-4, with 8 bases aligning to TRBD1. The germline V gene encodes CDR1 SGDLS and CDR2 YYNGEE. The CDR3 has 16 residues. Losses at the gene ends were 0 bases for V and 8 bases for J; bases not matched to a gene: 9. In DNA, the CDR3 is TGTGCCAGCAGCGTAGCAGCTGACAGGGGCGAGGAAAAACTGTTTTTT. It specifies CASSVAADRGEEKLFF.

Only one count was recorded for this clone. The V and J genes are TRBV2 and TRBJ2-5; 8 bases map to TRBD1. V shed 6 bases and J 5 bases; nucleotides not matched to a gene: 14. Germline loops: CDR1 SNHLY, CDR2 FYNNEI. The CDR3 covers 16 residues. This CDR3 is CASSHQPTGEIETQYF. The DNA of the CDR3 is TGTGCCAGCAGCCACCAACCGACAGGGGAGATTGAGACCCAGTACTTC.

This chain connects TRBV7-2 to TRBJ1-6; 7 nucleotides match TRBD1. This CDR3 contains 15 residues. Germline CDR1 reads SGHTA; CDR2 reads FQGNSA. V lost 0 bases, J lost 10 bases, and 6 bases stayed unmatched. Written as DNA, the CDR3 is TGTGCCAGCAGCTTAGCGTACAGGGGAGAGTCACCCCTCCACTTT. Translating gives CASSLAYRGESPLHF.

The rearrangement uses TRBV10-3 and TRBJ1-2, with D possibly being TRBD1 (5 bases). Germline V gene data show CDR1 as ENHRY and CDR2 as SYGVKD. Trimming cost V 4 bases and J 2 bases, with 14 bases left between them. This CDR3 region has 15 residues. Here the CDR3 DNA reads TGTGCCATCAGTGTTGCAGGGTCCCCAAACTATGGCTACACCTTC. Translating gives CAISVAGSPNYGYTF.

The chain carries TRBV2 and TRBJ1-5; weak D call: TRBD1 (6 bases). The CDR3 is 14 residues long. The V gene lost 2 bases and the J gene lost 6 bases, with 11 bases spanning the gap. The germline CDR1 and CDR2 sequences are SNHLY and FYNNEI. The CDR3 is CASSERQGPQPQHF. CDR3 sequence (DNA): TGTGCCAGCAGTGAAAGGCAGGGGCCTCAGCCCCAGCATTTT.

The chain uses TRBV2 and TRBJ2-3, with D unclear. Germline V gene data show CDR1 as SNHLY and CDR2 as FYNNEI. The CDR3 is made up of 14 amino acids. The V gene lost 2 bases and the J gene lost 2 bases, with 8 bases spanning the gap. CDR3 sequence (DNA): TGTGCCAGCAGTGAACAGACTTACACAGATACGCAGTATTTT. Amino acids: CASSEQTYTDTQYF.

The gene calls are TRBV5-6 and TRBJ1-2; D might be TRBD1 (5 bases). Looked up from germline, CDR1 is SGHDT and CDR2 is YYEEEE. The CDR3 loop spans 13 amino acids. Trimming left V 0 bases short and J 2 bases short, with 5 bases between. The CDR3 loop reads CASSLGQNYGYTF. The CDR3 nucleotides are TGTGCCAGCAGCTTGGGACAGAACTATGGCTACACCTTC.

Written as DNA, the CDR3 is TGTGCCAGCAGCCCCCCAAGCGGGAGCTCCTACGAGCAGTACTTC. Translating gives CASSPPSGSSYEQYF. This chain connects TRBV5-4 to TRBJ2-7; 8 bases fit TRBD2. Germline assignment: CDR1 SGHNT and CDR2 YYREEE (reference sequence). The V segment lost 4 bases and the J segment 0 bases; nucleotides outside the gene matches: 6. The CDR3 loop spans 15 amino acids.

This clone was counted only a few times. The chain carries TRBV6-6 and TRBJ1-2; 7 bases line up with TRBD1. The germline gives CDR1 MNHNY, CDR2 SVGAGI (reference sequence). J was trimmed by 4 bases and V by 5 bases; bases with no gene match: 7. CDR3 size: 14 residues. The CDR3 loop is CASSTPTGTYGYTF. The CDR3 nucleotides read TGTGCCAGCAGTACGCCGACAGGGACCTATGGCTACACCTTC.

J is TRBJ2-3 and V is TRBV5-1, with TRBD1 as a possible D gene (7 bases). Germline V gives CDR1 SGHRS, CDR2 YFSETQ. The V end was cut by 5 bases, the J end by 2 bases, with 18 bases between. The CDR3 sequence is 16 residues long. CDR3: CASRGGTVRITDTQYF. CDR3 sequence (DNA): TGCGCCAGCAGAGGGGGGACAGTTAGGATCACAGATACGCAGTATTTT.

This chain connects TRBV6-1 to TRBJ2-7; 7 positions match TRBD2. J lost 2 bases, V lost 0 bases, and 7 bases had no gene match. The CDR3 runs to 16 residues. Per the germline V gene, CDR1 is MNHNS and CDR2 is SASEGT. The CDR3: CASSEANLAAAYEQYF. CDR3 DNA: TGTGCCAGCAGTGAAGCGAACCTAGCGGCTGCCTACGAGCAGTACTTC.

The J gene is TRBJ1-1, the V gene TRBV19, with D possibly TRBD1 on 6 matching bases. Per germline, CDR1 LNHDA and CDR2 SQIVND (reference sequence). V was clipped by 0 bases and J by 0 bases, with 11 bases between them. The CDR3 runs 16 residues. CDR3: CASSIERGSMNTEAFF. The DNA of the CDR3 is TGTGCCAGTAGTATAGAGAGGGGGAGCATGAACACTGAAGCTTTCTTT.

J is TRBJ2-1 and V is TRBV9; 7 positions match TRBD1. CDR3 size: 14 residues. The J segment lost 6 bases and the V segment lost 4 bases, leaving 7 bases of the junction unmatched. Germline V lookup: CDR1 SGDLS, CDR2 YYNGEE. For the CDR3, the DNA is TGTGCCAGCAGCCCCCGGACAGGAGTCAATGAGCAGTTCTTC. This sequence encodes CASSPRTGVNEQFF. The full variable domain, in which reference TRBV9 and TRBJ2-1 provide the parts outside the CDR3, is DSGVTQTPKHLITATGQRVTLRCSPRSGDLSVYWYQQSLDQGLQFLIQYYNGEERAKGNILERFSAQQFPDLHSELNLSSLELGDSALYFCASSPRTGVNEQFFGPGTRLTVL.

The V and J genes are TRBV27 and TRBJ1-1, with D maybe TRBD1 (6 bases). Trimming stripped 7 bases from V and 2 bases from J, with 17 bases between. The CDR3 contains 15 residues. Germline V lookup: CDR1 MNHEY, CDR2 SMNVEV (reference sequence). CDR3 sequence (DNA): TGTGCCAGCACCCCACTCGGACAGCCCAACACTGAAGCTTTCTTT. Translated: CASTPLGQPNTEAFF.

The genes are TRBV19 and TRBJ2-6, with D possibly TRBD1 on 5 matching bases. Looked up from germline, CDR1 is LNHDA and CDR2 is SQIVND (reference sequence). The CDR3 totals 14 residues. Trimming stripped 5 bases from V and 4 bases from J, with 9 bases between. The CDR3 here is CASSQGYGANVLTF. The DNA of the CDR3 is TGTGCCAGTAGTCAGGGTTACGGGGCCAACGTCCTGACTTTC.

This CDR3 is CASSAGQGTNSPLHF. CDR3 bases: TGCGCCAGCAGCGCGGGACAGGGGACTAATTCACCCCTCCACTTT. The V and J genes are TRBV5-1 and TRBJ1-6, with 10 nucleotides matching TRBD1. Germline V gives CDR1 SGHRS, CDR2 YFSETQ. The CDR3 is made up of 15 amino acids. V was clipped by 4 bases and J by 6 bases; unmatched bases: 4.